The clone carrying this T cell receptor beta chain was seen many times. TCRdb passed the 5' RACE reads through MiXCR, listing each CDR3 protein once. The sample holds around 100,000 distinct CDR3 sequences; 5.9% are singletons and the top ten take over 9.5%. The data were taken from a study of identical twins. V gave up 8 bases and J gave up 9 bases, with 11 bases separating them. The CDR3 length is 10 residues. Looked up from germline, CDR1 is DFQATT and CDR2 is SNEGSKA (reference sequence). The rearrangement uses TRBV20-1 and TRBJ2-1; TRBD2 might be the D (5 bases). The sequenced sample was memory T cells sorted from blood. This receptor was identified in a woman aged 45-65 years in good health. CDR3: CSPYEGEQFF. In DNA, the CDR3 is TGCAGTCCCTATGAGGGTGAGCAGTTCTTC.